The 32 T cell receptor beta chains given below trace back to one sample, sequenced in a study of T cell changes during pregnancy in multiple sclerosis. The table came from immunoSEQ multiplex PCR; TCRdb's copy has only in-frame clones and leaves some out. The sample records some 73,000 clones, roughly 92% being singletons. Specimen: peripheral blood, collected in the third trimester of pregnancy. Every receptor here comes from a female donor in good health, enrolled as a control in a pregnancy study.

V usage is TRBV18 and J usage is TRBJ2-2; weak D call: TRBD1 (5 bases). V gave up 1 base and J gave up 5 bases, with 11 bases separating them. The CDR3 loop spans 15 amino acids. The germline V gene has CDR1 KGHSH and CDR2 LQKENI. This CDR3 reads CASSPQGFSTGELFF. CDR3 nucleotides: TGTGCCAGCTCACCACAGGGGTTCTCGACCGGGGAGCTGTTTTTT.

The V gene is TRBV5-1, the J gene TRBJ2-1, with 11 positions matching TRBD1. Looked up from germline, CDR1 is SGHRS and CDR2 is YFSETQ. Unmatched junction bases numbered 6, after V lost 4 bases and J lost 6 bases. This CDR3 contains 15 residues. In DNA form, the CDR3 reads TGCGCCAGCAGCCTCGGGACAGGGGGGGCCAATGAGCAGTTCTTC. Translating it yields CASSLGTGGANEQFF.

This rearrangement joins TRBV6-1 to TRBJ2-7; D might be TRBD2 (7 bases). Germline CDR1 reads MNHNS; CDR2 reads SASEGT. Between the trimmed V and J ends, which lost 2 bases and 3 bases, there was a span of 11 bases. This CDR3 comprises 14 residues. CDR3 sequence: CASSERGGVYEQYF. In nucleotides, the CDR3 is TGTGCCAGCAGTGAAAGGGGGGGGGTCTACGAGCAGTACTTC.

This clone has just one count. This chain uses TRBV18 with TRBJ2-3, with 7 positions matching TRBD1. V shed 3 bases, J shed 0 bases, and the junction held 6 bases outside the gene matches. Germline loops: CDR1 KGHSH, CDR2 LQKENI. The CDR3 sequence is 16 residues long. The CDR3 is CASSPDRATSTDTQYF. DNA of the CDR3: TGTGCCAGCTCACCCGACAGGGCCACGAGCACAGATACGCAGTATTTT.

The rearrangement uses TRBV28 and TRBJ2-5; TRBD1 might be the D (6 bases). Trimming shortened V by 6 bases and J by 1 base, and 15 bases separated the two germline ends. The CDR3 is 15 amino acids. Germline V gene lookup returns CDR1 MDHEN and CDR2 SYDVKM. CDR3 bases: TGTGCCAGCAGGGGGACATCGCAAATCCAAGAGACCCAGTACTTC. Translating gives CASRGTSQIQETQYF.

The V and J genes are TRBV6-5 and TRBJ1-4; a possible D gene is TRBD1 (5 bases). The V end was cut by 6 bases, the J end by 0 bases, with 11 bases between. The CDR3 length is 15 residues. Per the germline V gene, CDR1 is MNHEY and CDR2 is SVGAGI. The CDR3 sequence is CASSWDWATNEKLFF. CDR3 nucleotides: TGTGCCAGCAGCTGGGACTGGGCAACTAATGAAAAACTGTTTTTT.

V usage is TRBV28 and J usage is TRBJ2-5; the D gene is possibly TRBD2 (5 bases). This CDR3 is built from 13 residues. Germline CDR1 MDHEN, CDR2 SYDVKM. V lost 8 bases and J 5 bases, leaving 15 bases between the germline ends. CDR3: CASSRRLRETQYF. The DNA for the CDR3 is TGTGCCAGCTCCAGGAGGCTAAGGGAGACCCAGTACTTC.

V gene TRBV7-6 combines with J gene TRBJ1-1, with TRBD1 matching 8 bases. This CDR3 is built from 15 residues. Germline loops: CDR1 SGHVS, CDR2 FNYEAQ. J gave up 1 base and V 6 bases, and 7 bases lay outside the gene matches. This CDR3 reads CASSLDRVGNTEAFF. CDR3 DNA: TGTGCCAGCAGTCTGGACAGGGTGGGGAACACTGAAGCTTTCTTT.

This sequence joins TRBV30 and TRBJ2-7; TRBD2 aligns across 10 bases. There are 14 residues in the CDR3. From germline, CDR1 is GTSNPN and CDR2 SVGIG (reference sequence). The V segment lost 7 bases and the J segment 0 bases; nucleotides outside the gene matches: 6. The CDR3 loop is CALLGLADSYEQYF. DNA of the CDR3: TGTGCCTTACTTGGACTAGCGGACTCCTACGAGCAGTACTTC.

This chain uses TRBV29-1 with TRBJ2-7; TRBD2 might be the D (7 bases). Trimming removed 7 bases from V and 5 bases from J, with 15 bases in between. The CDR3 is made up of 12 amino acids. CDR1 and CDR2 from the germline V gene are SQVTM and ANQGSEA. The CDR3 DNA reads as TGCAGCGCTCTCAAAGGGGGGGACGAGCAGTACTTC. Its translation: CSALKGGDEQYF.

V and J are TRBV4-2 and TRBJ2-1; 10 nucleotides align to TRBD2. CDR3 size: 17 residues. From germline, CDR1 is LGHNA and CDR2 YNFKEQ. J lost 2 bases, V lost 2 bases, and 6 bases had no gene match. The DNA for the CDR3 is TGTGCCAGCAGCCAACCCGGGACTAGCGTAGCCTACAATGAGCAGTTCTTC. Encoded protein: CASSQPGTSVAYNEQFF.

The CDR3 DNA is TGCAGCGTTCGTGGGAGCCACTACGAGCAGTACTTC. Translation: CSVRGSHYEQYF. V is TRBV29-1 and J is TRBJ2-7, with TRBD2 as a possible D gene (5 bases). CDR3 length: 12 residues. Trimming cost V 5 bases and J 3 bases, with 11 bases left between them. The V gene's germline CDR1 is SQVTM and CDR2 ANQGSEA.

This clone was counted once. The chain has TRBV7-9 and TRBJ2-3, with 10 bases matching TRBD1. Losses at the gene ends were 7 bases for V and 2 bases for J; bases not matched to a gene: 12. The CDR3 totals 17 residues. Germline V CDR1 and CDR2: SEHNR, FQNEAQ (reference sequence). CDR3 amino acids: CASTRKSGTGATDTQYF. In DNA, the CDR3 is TGTGCCAGCACCCGCAAGAGCGGGACAGGGGCCACAGATACGCAGTATTTT.

The rearrangement joins TRBV27 to TRBJ1-5; possibly TRBD1 for D (5 bases). The CDR3 extends over 15 amino acids. Germline CDR1 MNHEY, CDR2 SMNVEV (reference sequence). Trimming cost V 2 bases and J 5 bases, with 13 bases left between them. The CDR3 spells CASSLKGPGYQPQHF. CDR3 DNA: TGTGCCAGCAGTTTAAAAGGGCCAGGGTATCAGCCCCAGCATTTT.

The table lists this clone with a count of one. The J gene is TRBJ2-4, the V gene TRBV4-2, with 11 positions matching TRBD2. Losses at the gene ends were 4 bases for V and 0 bases for J; bases not matched to a gene: 11. From germline, CDR1 is LGHNA and CDR2 YNFKEQ. This CDR3 spans 19 amino acids. The CDR3 loop is CASSPGDSGRGVAKNIQYF. The CDR3 bases are TGTGCCAGCAGCCCTGGTGATAGCGGGAGGGGCGTAGCCAAAAACATTCAGTACTTC.

This chain joins TRBV20-1 and TRBJ2-3; TRBD2 might be the D (6 bases). This CDR3 is 11 amino acids long. V was pared by 8 bases and J by 11 bases, with 17 bases between. Germline values: CDR1 DFQATT, CDR2 SNEGSKA (reference sequence). In DNA form, the CDR3 reads TGCAGTTGGGGACTTCGGGGTTTGCAGTATTTT. Amino acid sequence: CSWGLRGLQYF.

The chain couples TRBV5-1 to TRBJ2-3; D unresolved. The germline V gene encodes CDR1 SGHRS and CDR2 YFSETQ. The CDR3 covers 15 residues. The V end was cut by 0 bases, the J end by 0 bases, with 8 bases between. The CDR3 spells CASSLVQISTDTQYF. The CDR3 DNA sequence: TGCGCCAGCAGCTTGGTACAGATTAGCACAGATACGCAGTATTTT.

J is TRBJ2-7 and V is TRBV6-1, with D possibly matching TRBD1 (6 bases). Germline values: CDR1 MNHNS, CDR2 SASEGT. Trimming pared 6 bases from V and 2 bases from J, leaving 8 bases between. This CDR3 contains 12 residues. Written as DNA, the CDR3 is TGTGCCAGCAGCAGACAGGCCTACGAGCAGTACTTC. Translation: CASSRQAYEQYF.

This clone appeared a single time. The chain carries TRBV5-4 and TRBJ2-1; TRBD2 is a possible D gene (6 bases). The CDR3 has 16 residues. V was clipped by 4 bases and J by 7 bases, with 21 bases between them. Germline loops: CDR1 SGHNT, CDR2 YYREEE (reference sequence). The CDR3 spells CASSHPSGGKGNEQFF. CDR3 coding DNA: TGTGCCAGCAGCCACCCTTCTGGGGGGAAGGGAAATGAGCAGTTCTTC.

This chain joins TRBV11-2 and TRBJ1-2, with 7 bases fitting TRBD1. The ends lost 4 bases at V and 1 base at J; junction bases unmatched: 3. The germline V gene encodes CDR1 SGHAT and CDR2 FQNNGV. The CDR3 has 14 residues. The CDR3 DNA follows: TGTGCCAGCAGCTCGTGGGACAGTAACTATGGCTACACCTTC. It encodes CASSSWDSNYGYTF.

V usage is TRBV4-1 and J usage is TRBJ2-7, with 7 bases fitting TRBD2. J lost 5 bases, V lost 1 base, and 11 bases had no gene match. Germline V gene lookup returns CDR1 MGHRA and CDR2 YSYEKL. The length of the CDR3 is 16 residues. The CDR3 sequence: CASSQVSAGRGNEQYF. As DNA, the CDR3 is TGCGCCAGCAGCCAAGTTTCAGCGGGGAGGGGCAACGAGCAGTACTTC.

This clone has a handful of counts. The chain recombines TRBV28 with TRBJ1-1; D is ambiguous. Germline CDR1 is MDHEN and CDR2 is SYDVKM. The CDR3 spans 14 residues. Trimming removed 3 bases from V and 6 bases from J, with 14 bases in between. CDR3 DNA sequence: TGTGCCAGCAGTTTTGTGGCGGAGCACGCTGAAGCTTTCTTT. Amino acids: CASSFVAEHAEAFF.

The chain has TRBV6-5 and TRBJ1-5, with D maybe TRBD1 (6 bases). Trimming removed 7 bases at V and 4 bases at J, with 11 bases between. The CDR3 is 13 amino acids. From germline, CDR1 is MNHEY and CDR2 SVGAGI. CDR3 sequence reads: CASKGTGNQPQHF. The CDR3 nucleotides read TGTGCCAGCAAGGGTACAGGGAATCAGCCCCAGCATTTT.

The chain has TRBV4-1 and TRBJ2-3, with 9 positions matching TRBD2. Germline CDR1 reads MGHRA; CDR2 reads YSYEKL. This CDR3 region has 17 residues. Trimming removed 2 bases from V and 1 base from J; junction bases left unmatched: 7. CDR3 protein: CASSQTPERGGTDTQYF. CDR3 DNA: TGCGCCAGCAGCCAAACGCCAGAGCGGGGGGGCACAGATACGCAGTATTTT.

The rearrangement links TRBV6-5 to TRBJ2-3, with 11 bases lining up with TRBD2. Germline CDR1 and CDR2: MNHEY and SVGAGI. CDR3 length equals 16 residues. J gave up 4 bases and V 4 bases, and 7 bases lay outside the gene matches. CDR3 protein: CASSLVAGGRADTQYF. In DNA, the CDR3 is TGTGCCAGCAGTTTAGTAGCGGGAGGGCGCGCAGATACGCAGTATTTT.

The J gene is TRBJ2-3, the V gene TRBV13; D gene unclear. From germline, CDR1 is PRHDT and CDR2 FYEKMQ (reference sequence). The V gene lost 1 base and the J gene lost 4 bases, with 6 bases spanning the gap. The length of the CDR3 is 13 residues. This CDR3 reads CASSLVGSDTQYF. Here the CDR3 DNA reads TGTGCCAGCAGCTTAGTCGGGTCAGATACGCAGTATTTT. Full variable domain (outside the CDR3, taken from reference TRBV13 and TRBJ2-3): AAGVIQSPRHLIKEKRETATLKCYPIPRHDTVYWYQQGPGQDPQFLISFYEKMQSDKGSIPDRFSAQQFSDYHSELNMSSLELGDSALYFCASSLVGSDTQYFGPGTRLTVL.

The V call is TRBV18, the J call TRBJ2-7; 8 positions agree with TRBD2. Germline loops: CDR1 KGHSH, CDR2 LQKENI. With 0 bases clipped from V and 5 bases from J, the junction kept 9 bases outside the gene matches. CDR3 length: 16 amino acids. The DNA of the CDR3 is TGTGCCAGCTCACCACCGCTCAGCGGGAGTAGCCACGAGCAGTACTTC. Translation: CASSPPLSGSSHEQYF. Together with reference TRBV18 and TRBJ2-7, the CDR3 gives the full variable domain: NAGVMQNPRHLVRRRGQEARLRCSPMKGHSHVYWYRQLPEEGLKFMVYLQKENIIDESGMPKERFSAEFPKEGPSILRIQQVVRGDSAAYFCASSPPLSGSSHEQYFGPGTRLTVT.

This clone was seen a few times. The chain combines TRBV9 with TRBJ1-1; 9 nucleotides match TRBD1. V lost 4 bases and J lost 3; bases outside the gene matches: 10. Germline loops: CDR1 SGDLS, CDR2 YYNGEE. This CDR3 spans 16 amino acids. This CDR3 is CASSPRTGGADTEAFF. The CDR3 bases are TGTGCCAGCAGCCCTAGAACAGGGGGCGCAGACACTGAAGCTTTCTTT. The whole variable domain, remainder taken from reference TRBV9 and TRBJ1-1, is DSGVTQTPKHLITATGQRVTLRCSPRSGDLSVYWYQQSLDQGLQFLIQYYNGEERAKGNILERFSAQQFPDLHSELNLSSLELGDSALYFCASSPRTGGADTEAFFGQGTRLTVV.

The sample holds one count of this clone. The V and J genes are TRBV19 and TRBJ1-5, with TRBD1 identical over 8 bases. The CDR3 runs to 13 residues. The J segment lost 6 bases and the V segment lost 6 bases, leaving 4 bases of the junction unmatched. Per germline, CDR1 LNHDA and CDR2 SQIVND (reference sequence). CDR3 amino acids: CASRTGTGQPQHF. The CDR3 DNA is TGTGCCAGTAGAACCGGGACAGGTCAGCCCCAGCATTTT.

The J gene is TRBJ2-2, the V gene TRBV7-8, with 15 bases matching TRBD2. Germline CDR1 and CDR2: SGHVS and FQNEAQ. This CDR3 comprises 17 residues. J lost 4 bases, V lost 5 bases, and 5 bases had no gene match. This CDR3 reads CASSGTSGGPGTGELFF. In DNA, the CDR3 is TGTGCCAGCAGCGGGACTAGCGGGGGGCCCGGCACCGGGGAGCTGTTTTTT.

This clone showed up just once. This sequence joins TRBV27 and TRBJ2-5; 7 nucleotides align to TRBD1. Germline assignment: CDR1 MNHEY and CDR2 SMNVEV (reference sequence). The CDR3 covers 14 residues. V trimming: 3 bases; J trimming: 2 bases; junction bases outside the gene matches: 3. The CDR3 bases are TGTGCCAGCAGTTTCGGGACAGCACAAGAGACCCAGTACTTC. Translation: CASSFGTAQETQYF.

This chain links TRBV6-5 with TRBJ2-3; 8 bases map to TRBD1. The CDR3 loop spans 15 amino acids. Germline trimming cut 8 bases from V and 6 bases from J; bases unmatched to any gene: 13. Per the germline V gene, CDR1 is MNHEY and CDR2 is SVGAGI. The DNA of the CDR3 is TGTGCCAGCGGCCCAGGGGGCTTCAAGGAGGATACGCAGTATTTT. Translating gives CASGPGGFKEDTQYF.